This T cell receptor beta chain is drawn from a study of T cell responses to AZD1222 COVID-19 vaccine. Remarks on this clone: Its antigen is as yet unknown.

TCRdb's table, derived via immunoSEQ multiplex PCR, lists solely in-frame clones and lacks some. The profile shows under 150,000 clones, about 90% of them singletons. Study-wide results and limits: Per reports, nearly half of all spike-specific TCRs target regions that are unmutated in variants.

This CDR3 is 13 amino acids long. Germline CDR1 is SGDLS and CDR2 is YYNGEE. Trimming removed 4 bases from V and 6 bases from J; junction bases left unmatched: 2. The receptor was derived from an adult in good health. The genes are TRBV9 and TRBJ2-2, with TRBD1 identical over 8 bases. The starting material was peripheral blood, obtained on day 0 of AZD1222 vaccination. The CDR3 reads CASSPQGAGELFF. The DNA of the CDR3 is TGTGCCAGCAGCCCACAGGGGGCCGGGGAGCTGTTTTTT.